The rows below give T cell receptor beta chains drawn from one sample of a study of T-cell reconstitution after alpha-beta-depleted transplantation in children. MiXCR, run by TCRdb on the PCR reads, gives a single entry per CDR3 protein. The table has around 380,000 distinct CDR3 sequences, approximately 11% seen once. The specimen was PBMCs from the stem cell graft donor, collected from the stem cell graft. These receptors were collected from a human donor who donated a stem cell graft to a child with acute myeloid leukemia. CDR3s include the opening cysteine and the closing phenylalanine or tryptophan. D genes are given only for firm matches. Expanded clones get a size class; other rows say once, few or many, or leave the size out.

v_call	j_call	clone_size	d_call	cdr3_aa	cdr3_nt
TRBV29-1	TRBJ1-1	.	.	CSVALTEAFF	TGCAGCGTTGCTTTGACTGAAGCTTTCTTT
TRBV5-5	TRBJ1-5	.	TRBD1	CASARGLSNQPQHF	TGTGCCAGCGCGAGGGGGCTTAGCAATCAGCCCCAGCATTTT
TRBV30	TRBJ1-1	.	.	CAWIGNLNTEAFF	TGTGCCTGGATTGGGAATTTGAACACTGAAGCTTTCTTT
TRBV29-1	TRBJ1-1	few	.	CSLGGENTEAFF	TGCAGCCTCGGAGGGGAAAACACTGAAGCTTTCTTT
TRBV11-2	TRBJ2-5	few	.	CASSLGDFWGTVIQETQYF	TGTGCCAGCAGCTTAGGGGACTTTTGGGGGACAGTTATTCAAGAGACCCAGTACTTC
TRBV5-1	TRBJ2-1	few	TRBD2	CASSTSGLYNEQFF	TGCGCCAGCTCGACTAGCGGGCTGTACAATGAGCAGTTCTTC
TRBV5-1	TRBJ2-5	.	TRBD1	CASSLRTGFETQYF	TGCGCCAGCAGCTTAAGGACAGGTTTCGAGACCCAGTACTTC
TRBV25-1	TRBJ2-5	few	.	CASSRRATALETQYF	TGTGCCAGCAGTCGACGGGCCACCGCCCTAGAGACCCAGTACTTC
TRBV12-3/TRBV12-4	TRBJ1-1	many	TRBD1	CASSFPDRGVTEAFF	TGTGCCAGCAGTTTTCCCGACAGGGGGGTCACTGAAGCTTTCTTT
TRBV18	TRBJ1-3	few	.	CASSQDSGNTIYF	TGTGCCAGCTCACAGGACTCTGGAAACACCATATATTTT
TRBV12-3/TRBV12-4	TRBJ1-5	.	.	CASGINRDQPQHF	TGTGCCAGCGGTATAAACAGGGACCAGCCCCAGCATTTT
TRBV5-5	TRBJ2-5	many	TRBD1	CASSLRTGGTQETQYF	TGTGCCAGCAGCCTACGGACAGGGGGGACCCAAGAGACCCAGTACTTC
TRBV7-9	TRBJ2-1	few	TRBD2	CASTPIEASLAGKKRGGF	TGTGCCAGCACCCCAATAGAGGCGAGCCTAGCGGGGAAGAAAAGAGGAGGTTTC
TRBV5-1	TRBJ1-2	.	.	CASSLARDGADYGYTF	TGCGCCAGCAGCTTGGCTAGGGACGGAGCCGACTATGGCTACACCTTC
TRBV3-1	TRBJ2-3	few	.	CASSQIGGPNTQYF	TGTGCCAGCAGCCAAATTGGGGGACCAAATACGCAGTATTTT
TRBV3-1	TRBJ1-1	.	TRBD1	CASSPGQEGTEAFF	TGTGCCAGCAGCCCCGGACAGGAGGGGACTGAAGCTTTCTTT
TRBV29-1	TRBJ1-6	few	TRBD1	CSAMFVGQGQNSPLHF	TGCAGCGCAATGTTCGTGGGACAGGGGCAGAATTCACCCCTCCACTTT
TRBV7-2	TRBJ2-1	few	TRBD1	CASSPPGGQDLGEQFF	TGTGCCAGCAGCCCACCCGGGGGACAGGACCTGGGTGAGCAGTTCTTC